The rows below give T cell receptor beta chains drawn from one sample of a study of beta chain features in type 1 diabetes. Sequencing was performed with immunoSEQ multiplex PCR; in TCRdb, only in-frame clones are kept and a portion is missing. Of 160,000 or so clones in the sample, approximately 9.1% were seen once. Input material: central memory CD4+ T cells from blood. These receptors originate from a woman aged 30 to 39 with type 1 diabetes. Both conserved end residues are part of each CDR3. Rows may omit the clone size; those that give it use once, few, many or a size class.

TRBV28 | . | CASSLAGILYGYTF
TRBV18 | . | CASSFDIRYEQYF
TRBV30 | . | CAWSEWDRGNTEAFF
TRBV6-6 | few | CASSYLGSKETQYF
TRBV7-9 | few | CASSRDSARPGYTF
TRBV28 | few | CATVNGGMNTEAFF
TRBV28 | . | CASSPDRSQETQYF
TRBV7-3 | few | CASSPASGSGTDTQYF
TRBV28 | few | CASSSDRAHTYEQYF
TRBV19 | few | CASTRGRGLTNEQFF
TRBV5-1 | . | CASQEAQQETQYF
TRBV30 | . | CAWRDYWGAQYF
TRBV6-1 | . | CASSEAHPGLPRAQYF
TRBV11-2 | . | CASSLGGLAGGETQYF
TRBV18 | . | CASSSGTGNYEQYF
TRBV4-2 | many | CASSHQMPGRGGWTEAFF
TRBV6-5 | . | CAVVNSGTSSYEQYF
TRBV5-1 | once | CASSSGLDYEQYF
TRBV9 | few | CASSTFAGEGTEAFF
TRBV29-1 | few | CSVEDGTGYGYTF
TRBV7-9 | . | CASSLWQGNTGELFF
TRBV7-2 | few | CASRKQRTDGDYTF
TRBV15 | few | CATSSMQRGEQFF
TRBV5-1 | few | CASSWTGPQNTGELFF
TRBV20-1 | few | CSASQNEQFF
TRBV23-1 | . | CASTPCGGLTYGYTF
TRBV6-5 | few | CASTRTGGYEQYF
TRBV7-9 | . | CASSFGQAGTEAFF
TRBV6-4 | . | CASSELAGAEQYF
TRBV4-1 | . | CASSQDRAQGVPDTQYF
TRBV30 | few | CAWSLGGVGGYTF
TRBV5-1 | . | CASSFTGTGQSEAFF
TRBV14 | . | CASSRRLAGPLSSYNEQFF
TRBV5-1 | . | CASSLAAADLGEQFF
TRBV29-1 | few | CSVRGEVDTGELFF
TRBV28 | . | CASSYTRGQGEGYTF
TRBV7-9 | . | CASSLAGILGLVNF
TRBV29-1 | . | CSVAKTGEDNQPQHF
TRBV6-5 | . | CASRGGLDTGELFF
TRBV6-6 | . | CASRTSGSDEQFF